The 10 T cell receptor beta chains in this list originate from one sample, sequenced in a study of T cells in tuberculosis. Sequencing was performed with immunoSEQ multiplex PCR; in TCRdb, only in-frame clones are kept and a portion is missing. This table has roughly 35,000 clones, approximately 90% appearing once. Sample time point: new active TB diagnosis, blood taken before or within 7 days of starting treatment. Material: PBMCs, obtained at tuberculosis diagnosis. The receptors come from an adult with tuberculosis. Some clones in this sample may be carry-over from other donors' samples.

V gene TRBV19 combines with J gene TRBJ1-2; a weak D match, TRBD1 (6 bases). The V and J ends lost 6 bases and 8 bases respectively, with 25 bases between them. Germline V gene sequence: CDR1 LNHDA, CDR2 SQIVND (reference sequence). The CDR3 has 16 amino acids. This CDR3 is CASRLLGTSQGVGYTF. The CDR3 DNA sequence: TGTGCCAGTAGACTCCTAGGGACATCGCAGGGAGTCGGCTACACCTTC.

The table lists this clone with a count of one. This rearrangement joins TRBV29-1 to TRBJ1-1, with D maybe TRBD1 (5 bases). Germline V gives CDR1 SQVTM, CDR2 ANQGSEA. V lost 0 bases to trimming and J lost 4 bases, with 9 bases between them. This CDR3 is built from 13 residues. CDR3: CSVEDGGVTEAFF. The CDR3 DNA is TGCAGCGTTGAAGATGGAGGGGTCACTGAAGCTTTCTTT.

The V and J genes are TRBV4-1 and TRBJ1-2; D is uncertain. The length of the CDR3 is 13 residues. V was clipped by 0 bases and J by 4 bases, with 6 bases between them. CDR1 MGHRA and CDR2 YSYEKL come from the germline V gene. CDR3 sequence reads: CASSQERAYGYTF. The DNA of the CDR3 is TGCGCCAGCAGCCAAGAACGAGCCTATGGCTACACCTTC.

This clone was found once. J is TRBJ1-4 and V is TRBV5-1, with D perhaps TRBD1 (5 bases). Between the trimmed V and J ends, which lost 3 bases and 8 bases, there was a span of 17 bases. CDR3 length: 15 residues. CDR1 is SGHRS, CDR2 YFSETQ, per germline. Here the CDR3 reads CASSSSGGSREKLFF. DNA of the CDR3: TGCGCCAGCAGCTCGAGCGGGGGGTCGAGAGAAAAACTGTTTTTT.

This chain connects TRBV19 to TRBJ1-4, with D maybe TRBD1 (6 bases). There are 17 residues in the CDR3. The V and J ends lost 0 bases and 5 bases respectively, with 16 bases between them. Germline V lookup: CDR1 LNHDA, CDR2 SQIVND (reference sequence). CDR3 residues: CASSIDQWRTANEKLFF. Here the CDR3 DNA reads TGTGCCAGTAGTATAGATCAGTGGCGGACAGCGAATGAAAAACTGTTTTTT.

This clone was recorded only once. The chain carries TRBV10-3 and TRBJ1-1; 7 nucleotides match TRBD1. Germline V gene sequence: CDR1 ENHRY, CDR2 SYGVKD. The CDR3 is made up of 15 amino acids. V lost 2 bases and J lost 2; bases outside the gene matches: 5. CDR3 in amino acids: CAISEVSGGNTEAFF. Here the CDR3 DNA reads TGTGCCATCAGTGAGGTGTCAGGGGGAAACACTGAAGCTTTCTTT.

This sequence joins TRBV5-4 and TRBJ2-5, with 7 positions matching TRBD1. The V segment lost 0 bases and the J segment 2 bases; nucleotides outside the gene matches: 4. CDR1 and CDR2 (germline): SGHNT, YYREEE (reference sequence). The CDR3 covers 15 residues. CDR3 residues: CASSLDGTVQETQYF. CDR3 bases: TGTGCCAGCAGCTTGGACGGGACAGTGCAAGAGACCCAGTACTTC.

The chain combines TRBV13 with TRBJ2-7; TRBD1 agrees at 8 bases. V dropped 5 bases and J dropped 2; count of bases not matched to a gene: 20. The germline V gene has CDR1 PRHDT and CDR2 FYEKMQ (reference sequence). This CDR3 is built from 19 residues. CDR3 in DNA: TGTGCCAGCAGCCCCCCCAGGACAGGGTATTTTCCAAATACCTACGAGCAGTACTTC. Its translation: CASSPPRTGYFPNTYEQYF.

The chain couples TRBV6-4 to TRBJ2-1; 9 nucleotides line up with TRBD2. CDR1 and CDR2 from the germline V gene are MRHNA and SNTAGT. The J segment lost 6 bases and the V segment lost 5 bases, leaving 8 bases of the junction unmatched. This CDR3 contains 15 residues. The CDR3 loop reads CASSPAGGQGNEQFF. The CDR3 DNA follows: TGTGCCAGCAGTCCGGCGGGGGGGCAGGGCAATGAGCAGTTCTTC.

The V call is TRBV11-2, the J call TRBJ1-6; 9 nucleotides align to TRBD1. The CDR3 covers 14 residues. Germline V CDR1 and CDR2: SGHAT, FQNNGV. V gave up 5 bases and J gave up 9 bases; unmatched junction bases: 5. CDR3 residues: CASSRDRDVSPLHF. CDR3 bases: TGTGCCAGCAGCCGGGACAGGGATGTTTCACCCCTCCACTTT.